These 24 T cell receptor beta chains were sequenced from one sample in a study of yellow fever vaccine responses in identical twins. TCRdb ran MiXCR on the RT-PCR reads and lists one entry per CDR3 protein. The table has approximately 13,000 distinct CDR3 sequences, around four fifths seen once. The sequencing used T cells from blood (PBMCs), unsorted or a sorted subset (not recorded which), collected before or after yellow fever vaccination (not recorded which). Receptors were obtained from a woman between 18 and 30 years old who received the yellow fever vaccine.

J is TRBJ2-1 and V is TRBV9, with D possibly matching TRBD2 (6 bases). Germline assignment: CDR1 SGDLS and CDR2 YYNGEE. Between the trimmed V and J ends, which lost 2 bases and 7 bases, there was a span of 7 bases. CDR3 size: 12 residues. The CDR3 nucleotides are TGTGCCAGCAGCGTGGCGGGGAATGAGCAGTTCTTC. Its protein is CASSVAGNEQFF.

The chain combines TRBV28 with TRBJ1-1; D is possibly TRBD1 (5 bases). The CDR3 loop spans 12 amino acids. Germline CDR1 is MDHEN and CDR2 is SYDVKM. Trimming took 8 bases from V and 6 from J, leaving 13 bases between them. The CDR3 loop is CASRGTRAEAFF. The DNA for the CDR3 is TGTGCCAGCCGGGGGACGAGGGCTGAAGCTTTCTTT.

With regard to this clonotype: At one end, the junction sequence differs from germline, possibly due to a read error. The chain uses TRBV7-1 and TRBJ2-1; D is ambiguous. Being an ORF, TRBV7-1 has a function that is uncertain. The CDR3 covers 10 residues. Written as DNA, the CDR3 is TGTGCCAGCAGATCACCCCTCTTGGTCTTC. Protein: CASRSPLLVF.

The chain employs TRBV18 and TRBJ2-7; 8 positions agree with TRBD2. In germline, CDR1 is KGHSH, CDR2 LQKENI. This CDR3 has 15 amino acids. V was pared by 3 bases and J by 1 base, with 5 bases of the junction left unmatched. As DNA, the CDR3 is TGTGCCAGCTCACCCCCGGGACTAGGTTCCTACGAGCAGTACTTC. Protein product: CASSPPGLGSYEQYF.

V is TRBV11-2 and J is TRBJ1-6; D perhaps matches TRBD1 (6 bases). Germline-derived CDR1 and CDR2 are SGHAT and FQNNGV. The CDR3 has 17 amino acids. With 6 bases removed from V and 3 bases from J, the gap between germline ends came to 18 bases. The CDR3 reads CASSHGGGPRYNSPLHF. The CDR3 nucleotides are TGTGCCAGCAGTCATGGGGGGGGGCCTCGCTATAATTCACCCCTCCACTTT.

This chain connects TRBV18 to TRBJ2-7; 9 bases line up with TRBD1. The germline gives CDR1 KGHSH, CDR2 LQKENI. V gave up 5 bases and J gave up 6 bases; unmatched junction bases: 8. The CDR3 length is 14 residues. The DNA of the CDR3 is TGTGCCAGCTCATCCCGGGACAGGGAGCGCGAGCAGTACTTC. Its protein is CASSSRDREREQYF.

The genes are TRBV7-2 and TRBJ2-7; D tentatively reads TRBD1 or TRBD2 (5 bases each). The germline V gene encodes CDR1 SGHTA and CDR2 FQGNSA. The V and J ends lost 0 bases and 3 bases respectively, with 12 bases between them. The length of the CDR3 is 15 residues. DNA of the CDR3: TGTGCCAGCAGCTTAGCCGTGAGGGGTATCTACGAGCAGTACTTC. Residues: CASSLAVRGIYEQYF.

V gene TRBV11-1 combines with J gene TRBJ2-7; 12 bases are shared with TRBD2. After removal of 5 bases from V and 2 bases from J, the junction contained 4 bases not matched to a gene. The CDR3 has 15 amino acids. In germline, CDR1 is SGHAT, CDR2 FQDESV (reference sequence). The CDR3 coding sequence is TGTGCCAGCAGCCTGACTAGCGGGAGCCCCTACGAGCAGTACTTC. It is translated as CASSLTSGSPYEQYF.

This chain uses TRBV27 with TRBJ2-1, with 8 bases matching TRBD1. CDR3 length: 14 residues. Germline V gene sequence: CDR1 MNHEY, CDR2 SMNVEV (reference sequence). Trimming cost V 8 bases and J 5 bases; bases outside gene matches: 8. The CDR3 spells CASRYRQGNNEQFF. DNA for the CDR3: TGTGCCAGCCGATATAGACAGGGGAACAATGAGCAGTTCTTC.

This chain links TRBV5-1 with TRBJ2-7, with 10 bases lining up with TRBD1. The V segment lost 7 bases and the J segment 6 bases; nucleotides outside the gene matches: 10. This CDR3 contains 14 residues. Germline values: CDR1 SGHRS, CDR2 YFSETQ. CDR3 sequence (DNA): TGCGCCAGCCGCCAAGGATGGACAGGGGGCGAGCAGTACTTC. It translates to CASRQGWTGGEQYF.

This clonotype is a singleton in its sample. CDR3 protein: CATSRGSYEQYF. The CDR3 DNA reads TGTGCCACCAGCAGGGGCTCCTACGAGCAGTACTTC. This chain uses TRBV15 with TRBJ2-7; D not certain. CDR1 LNHNV and CDR2 YYDKDF come from the germline V gene (reference sequence). Trimming removed 3 bases from V and 0 bases from J, with 3 bases in between. The CDR3 is 12 amino acids.

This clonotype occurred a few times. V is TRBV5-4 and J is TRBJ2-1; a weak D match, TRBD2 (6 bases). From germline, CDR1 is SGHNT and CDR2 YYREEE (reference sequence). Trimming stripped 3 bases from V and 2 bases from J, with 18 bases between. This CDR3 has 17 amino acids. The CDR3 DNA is TGTGCCAGCAGCTCCCGTCATTTCGAGCGGGCCTACAATGAGCAGTTCTTC. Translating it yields CASSSRHFERAYNEQFF.

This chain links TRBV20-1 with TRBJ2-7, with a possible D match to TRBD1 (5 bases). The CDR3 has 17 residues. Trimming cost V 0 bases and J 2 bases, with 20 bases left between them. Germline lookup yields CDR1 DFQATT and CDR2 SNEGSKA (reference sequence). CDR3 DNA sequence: TGCAGTGCTAGAGATTGGGCTCGGGCAGGGTCCCCCTACGAGCAGTACTTC. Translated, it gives CSARDWARAGSPYEQYF.

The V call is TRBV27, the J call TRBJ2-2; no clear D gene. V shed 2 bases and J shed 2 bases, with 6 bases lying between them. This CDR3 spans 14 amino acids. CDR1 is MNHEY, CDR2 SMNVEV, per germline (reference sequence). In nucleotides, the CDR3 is TGTGCCAGCAGTTTAACGATAAACACCGGGGAGCTGTTTTTT. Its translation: CASSLTINTGELFF.

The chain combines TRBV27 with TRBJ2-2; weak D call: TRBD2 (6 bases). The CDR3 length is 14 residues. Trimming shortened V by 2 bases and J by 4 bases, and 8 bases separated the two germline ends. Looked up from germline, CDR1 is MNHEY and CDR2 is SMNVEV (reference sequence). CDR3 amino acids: CASSLGGSTGELFF. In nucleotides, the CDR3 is TGTGCCAGCAGTTTAGGAGGGAGCACCGGGGAGCTGTTTTTT.

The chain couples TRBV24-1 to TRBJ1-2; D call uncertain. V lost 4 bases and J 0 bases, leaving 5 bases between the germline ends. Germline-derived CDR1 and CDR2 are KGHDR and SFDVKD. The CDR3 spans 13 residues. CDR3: CATSEGANYGYTF. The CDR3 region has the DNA TGTGCCACCAGTGAAGGAGCTAACTATGGCTACACCTTC.

In DNA form, the CDR3 reads TGTGCCAGCAGCCCACCGGCCACAGATACGCAGTATTTT. It yields the protein CASSPPATDTQYF. V usage is TRBV7-2 and J usage is TRBJ2-3; D is undetermined. V lost 5 bases to trimming and J lost 2 bases, with 8 bases between them. Germline V gene data show CDR1 as SGHTA and CDR2 as FQGNSA. The CDR3 runs 13 residues.

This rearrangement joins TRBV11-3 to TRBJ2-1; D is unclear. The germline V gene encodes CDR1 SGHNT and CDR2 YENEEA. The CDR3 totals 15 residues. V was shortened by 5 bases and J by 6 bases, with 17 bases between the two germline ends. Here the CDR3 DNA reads TGTGCCAGCAGCCCCCCTAGTGGGGTGGCCAATGAGCAGTTCTTC. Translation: CASSPPSGVANEQFF.

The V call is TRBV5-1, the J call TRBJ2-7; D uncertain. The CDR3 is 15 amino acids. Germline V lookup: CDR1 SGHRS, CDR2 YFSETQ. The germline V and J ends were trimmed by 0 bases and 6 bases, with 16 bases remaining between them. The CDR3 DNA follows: TGCGCCAGCAGCTTGGAAACAGTCCTTGATGGCGAGCAGTACTTC. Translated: CASSLETVLDGEQYF.

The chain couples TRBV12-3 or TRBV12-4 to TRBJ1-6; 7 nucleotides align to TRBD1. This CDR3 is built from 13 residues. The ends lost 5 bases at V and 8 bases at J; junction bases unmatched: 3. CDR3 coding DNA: TGTGCCAGCAGTCTACAGGGGCATTCACCCCTCCACTTT. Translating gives CASSLQGHSPLHF.

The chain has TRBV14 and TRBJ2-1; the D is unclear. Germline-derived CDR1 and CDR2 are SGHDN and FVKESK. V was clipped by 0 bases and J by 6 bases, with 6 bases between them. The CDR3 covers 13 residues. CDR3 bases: TGTGCCAGCAGCCAAGATCGCTTCAATGAGCAGTTCTTC. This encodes CASSQDRFNEQFF.

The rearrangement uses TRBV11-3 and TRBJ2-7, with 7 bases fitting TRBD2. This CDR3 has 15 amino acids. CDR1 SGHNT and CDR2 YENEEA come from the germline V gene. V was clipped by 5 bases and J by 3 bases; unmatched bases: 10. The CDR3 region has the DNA TGTGCCAGCAGCCTAGGGGCTAGCGGAGTCTACGAGCAGTACTTC. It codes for CASSLGASGVYEQYF.

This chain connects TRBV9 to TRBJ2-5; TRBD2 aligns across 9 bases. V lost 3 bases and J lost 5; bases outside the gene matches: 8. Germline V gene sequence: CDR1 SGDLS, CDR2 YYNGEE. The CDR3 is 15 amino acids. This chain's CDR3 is CASSANAGGPETQYF. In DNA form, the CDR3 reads TGTGCCAGCAGCGCGAATGCGGGGGGGCCGGAGACCCAGTACTTC.

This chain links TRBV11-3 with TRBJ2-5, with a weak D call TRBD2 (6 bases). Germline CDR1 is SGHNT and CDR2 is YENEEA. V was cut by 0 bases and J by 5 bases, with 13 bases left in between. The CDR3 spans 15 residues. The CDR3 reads CASSLEVWGVETQYF. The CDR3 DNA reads TGTGCCAGCAGCTTAGAGGTTTGGGGGGTTGAGACCCAGTACTTC.